Reported below is one TCR beta chain. The target antigen is unknown. This record belongs to a study of chemoradiotherapy in HPV16-positive cancers. The data were produced by immunoSEQ multiplex PCR, yet TCRdb's version contains in-frame clones alone and is incomplete. The sample shows fewer than 25,000 clones, over 85% of them seen only once. With 7 bases removed from V and 7 bases from J, the gap between germline ends came to 17 bases. The CDR3 is made up of 14 amino acids. From germline, CDR1 is LNHDA and CDR2 SQIVND (reference sequence). Study outcomes and limitations: In HPV16-positive patients, HPV-responsive T-cell expansion tracked better recurrence-free survival. HPV-specific T cells were functionally defined from only a couple of HPV16-positive patients. During treatment, candidate HPV-specific clones and E7-related motifs expanded in tumor.

Specimen: blood, collected from a patient who underwent chemoradiotherapy. The genes are TRBV19 and TRBJ1-5; the D gene is possibly TRBD1 (6 bases). The TCR sequence derives from a human donor with HPV-associated anogenital cancer. DNA for the CDR3: TGTGCCAGTACCCAAACTAACAGGGACCAGCCCCAGCATTTT. Amino acid sequence: CASTQTNRDQPQHF.